Shown below are 4 T cell receptor beta chains from a single sample sequenced in a study of T-cell reconstitution after alpha-beta-depleted transplantation in children. TCRbeta library preparation incorporated unique molecular identifiers. TCRdb recomputed calls from the PCR reads with MiXCR, one row per CDR3 protein. The table has 280,000 or so distinct CDR3 sequences, approximately 10% seen once. The sample was peripheral blood, taken 180 days after TCRalphabeta/CD19-depleted stem cell transplant. These receptors were taken from a male patient between 2 and 10 years old who had a stem cell transplant for chronic granulomatous disease, so the T cells may come from the graft donor.

The chain uses TRBV21-1 and TRBJ2-7; TRBD1 is taken as the D call from the table, unchecked against the DNA. TRBV21-1 is reported as a pseudogene. The CDR3 contains 17 residues. The CDR3: CASSLRTYRGMTYEQYF. In nucleotides, the CDR3 is TGTGCCAGCAGCTTGAGGACTTACAGGGGTATGACCTACGAGCAGTACTTC.

This clonotype showed up many times. The V and J genes are TRBV6-1 and TRBJ2-6, with 7 bases aligning to TRBD2. The CDR3 extends over 13 amino acids. The germline CDR1 and CDR2 sequences are MNHNS and SASEGT. The J segment lost 2 bases and the V segment lost 8 bases, leaving 0 bases of the junction unmatched. CDR3 sequence (DNA): TGTGCCAGCGGGGGGGCTGGGGCCAACGTCCTGACTTTC. Translation: CASGGAGANVLTF.

This clonotype was recorded many times. The CDR3 DNA reads TGTGCCAGCAGCTATCTGGGAGGACAGGGTCTCCAAGAGACCCAGTACTTC. It codes for CASSYLGGQGLQETQYF. The V gene is TRBV7-2, the J gene TRBJ2-5; 8 bases line up with TRBD1. V was pared by 4 bases and J by 1 base, with 11 bases of the junction left unmatched. Per germline, CDR1 SGHTA and CDR2 FQGNSA. The CDR3 is made up of 17 amino acids.

This clonotype was observed many times. In nucleotides, the CDR3 is TGTGCCAGCATCCCGCCGCACACAGATACGCAGTATTTT. Amino acid sequence: CASIPPHTDTQYF. The chain carries TRBV7-8 and TRBJ2-3; D gene uncertain. From germline, CDR1 is SGHVS and CDR2 FQNEAQ. Deletions cut 7 bases from V and 2 bases from J, with 10 bases between. This CDR3 has 13 amino acids.